The clone carrying this TCR beta chain came up many times. The antigen is undetermined. The entry originates in a study of neurological immune-mediated disorders. Study-wide results and limits: HTLV-1-associated myelopathy had the most TCR clonal expansion, and multiple sclerosis had the least, less than healthy controls.

The cDNA came from 5'RACE, which used 10-nucleotide random UMIs. TCRdb analysed the 5' RACE reads with MiXCR anew, one entry per CDR3 protein. The sample has around 69,000 distinct CDR3 sequences, roughly 10% seen once; the top ten hold approximately 9.7%. Looked up from germline, CDR1 is MGHDK and CDR2 is SYGVNS. Unmatched junction bases numbered 2, after V lost 4 bases and J lost 6 bases. The CDR3 is 13 amino acids. Documented time point: longitudinal time-point 1 (baseline). The chain is built from TRBV25-1 and TRBJ1-5, with 8 bases identical to TRBD1. The source of this sequence is a man under 40 in good health. Source material: PBMCs. CDR3 region: CASSGTGTQPQHF. DNA of the CDR3: TGTGCCAGCAGTGGGACAGGGACTCAGCCCCAGCATTTT.